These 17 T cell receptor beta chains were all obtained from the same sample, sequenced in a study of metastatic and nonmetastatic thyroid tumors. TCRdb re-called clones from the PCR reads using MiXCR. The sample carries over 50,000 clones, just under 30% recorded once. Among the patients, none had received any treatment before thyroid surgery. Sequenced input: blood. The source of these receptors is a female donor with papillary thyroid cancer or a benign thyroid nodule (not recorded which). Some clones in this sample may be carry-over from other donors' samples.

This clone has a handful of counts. The CDR3 sequence: CASSFPGHPNEQFF. The CDR3 bases are TGTGCCAGCAGTTTCCCTGGACACCCCAATGAGCAGTTCTTC. V is TRBV28 and J is TRBJ2-1, with D perhaps TRBD1 (5 bases). This CDR3 has 14 amino acids. Germline V gene sequence: CDR1 MDHEN, CDR2 SYDVKM. V lost 3 bases, J lost 6 bases, and 12 bases lay in between.

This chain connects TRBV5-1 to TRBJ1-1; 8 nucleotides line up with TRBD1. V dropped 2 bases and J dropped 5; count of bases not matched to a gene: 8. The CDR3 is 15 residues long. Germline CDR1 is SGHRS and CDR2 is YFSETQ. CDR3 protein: CASSFSVTGATEAFF. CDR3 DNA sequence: TGCGCCAGCAGCTTTTCTGTGACAGGGGCAACTGAAGCTTTCTTT.

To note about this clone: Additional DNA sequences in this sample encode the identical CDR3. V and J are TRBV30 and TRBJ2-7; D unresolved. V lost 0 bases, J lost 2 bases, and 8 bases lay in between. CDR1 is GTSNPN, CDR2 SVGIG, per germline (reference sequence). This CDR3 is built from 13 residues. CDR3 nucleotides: TGTGCCTGGAGTGTTGGTAGGGCCTACGAGCAGTACTTC. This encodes CAWSVGRAYEQYF. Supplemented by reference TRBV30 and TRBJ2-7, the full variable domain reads SQTIHQWPATLVQPVGSPLSLECTVEGTSNPNLYWYRQAAGRGLQLLFYSVGIGQISSEVPQNLSASRPQDRQFILSSKKLLLSDSGFYLCAWSVGRAYEQYFGPGTRLTVT.

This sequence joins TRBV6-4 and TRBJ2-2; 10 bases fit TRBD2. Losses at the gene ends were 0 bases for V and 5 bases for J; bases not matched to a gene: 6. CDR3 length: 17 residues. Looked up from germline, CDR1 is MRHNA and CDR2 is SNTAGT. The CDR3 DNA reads TGTGCCAGCAGTGACTCTCTAGCGGGAGAATTTACCGGGGAGCTGTTTTTT. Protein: CASSDSLAGEFTGELFF.

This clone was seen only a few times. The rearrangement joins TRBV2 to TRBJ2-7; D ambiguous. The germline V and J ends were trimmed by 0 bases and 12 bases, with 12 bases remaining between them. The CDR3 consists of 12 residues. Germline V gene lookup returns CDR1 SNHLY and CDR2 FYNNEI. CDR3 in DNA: TGTGCCAGCAGTGAAGCCTTGCAACGTGGGTACTTC. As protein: CASSEALQRGYF.

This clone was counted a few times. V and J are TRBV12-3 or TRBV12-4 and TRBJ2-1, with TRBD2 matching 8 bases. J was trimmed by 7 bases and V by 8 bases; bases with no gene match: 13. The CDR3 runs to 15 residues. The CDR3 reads CASAIGAGVGNEQFF. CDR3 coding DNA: TGTGCCAGCGCGATCGGAGCGGGGGTGGGGAATGAGCAGTTCTTC.

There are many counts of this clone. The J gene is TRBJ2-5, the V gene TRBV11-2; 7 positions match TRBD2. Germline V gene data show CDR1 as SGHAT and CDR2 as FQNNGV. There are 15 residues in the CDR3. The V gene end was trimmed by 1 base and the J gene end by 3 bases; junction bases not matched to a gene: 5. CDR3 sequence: CASSLGGSGEETQYF. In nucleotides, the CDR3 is TGTGCCAGCAGCTTAGGCGGGAGTGGGGAAGAGACCCAGTACTTC.

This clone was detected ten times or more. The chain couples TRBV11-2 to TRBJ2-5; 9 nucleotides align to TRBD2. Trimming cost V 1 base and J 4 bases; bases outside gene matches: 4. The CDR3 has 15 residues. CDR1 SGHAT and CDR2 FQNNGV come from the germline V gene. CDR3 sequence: CASSLASGDGETQYF. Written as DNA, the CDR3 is TGTGCCAGCAGCTTAGCTAGCGGGGATGGAGAGACCCAGTACTTC.

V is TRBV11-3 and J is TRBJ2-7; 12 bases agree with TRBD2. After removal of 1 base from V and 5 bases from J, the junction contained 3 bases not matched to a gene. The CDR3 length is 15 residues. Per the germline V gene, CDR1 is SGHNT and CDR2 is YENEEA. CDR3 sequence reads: CASSLGLAGDDEQYF. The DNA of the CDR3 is TGTGCCAGCAGCTTAGGACTAGCGGGAGACGACGAGCAGTACTTC.

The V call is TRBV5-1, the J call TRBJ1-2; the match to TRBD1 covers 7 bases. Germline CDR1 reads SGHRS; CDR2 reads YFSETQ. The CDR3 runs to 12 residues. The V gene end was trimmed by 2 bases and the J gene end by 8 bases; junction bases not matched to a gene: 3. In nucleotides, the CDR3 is TGCGCCAGCAGCTTCCAGGGGGAAGGCTACACCTTC. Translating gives CASSFQGEGYTF.

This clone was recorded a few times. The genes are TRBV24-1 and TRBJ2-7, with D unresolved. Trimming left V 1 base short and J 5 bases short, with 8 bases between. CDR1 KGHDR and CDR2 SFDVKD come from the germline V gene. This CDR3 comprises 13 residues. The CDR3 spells CATSDFSGHEQYF. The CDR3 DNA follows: TGTGCCACCAGTGATTTTTCGGGCCACGAGCAGTACTTC.

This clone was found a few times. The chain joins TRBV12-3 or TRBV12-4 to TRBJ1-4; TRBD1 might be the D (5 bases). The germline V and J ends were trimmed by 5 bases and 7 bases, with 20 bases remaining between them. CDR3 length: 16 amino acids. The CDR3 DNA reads TGTGCCAGCAGTCCCACTTCAGGGTCTCTTAGTGAAAAACTGTTTTTT. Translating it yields CASSPTSGSLSEKLFF.

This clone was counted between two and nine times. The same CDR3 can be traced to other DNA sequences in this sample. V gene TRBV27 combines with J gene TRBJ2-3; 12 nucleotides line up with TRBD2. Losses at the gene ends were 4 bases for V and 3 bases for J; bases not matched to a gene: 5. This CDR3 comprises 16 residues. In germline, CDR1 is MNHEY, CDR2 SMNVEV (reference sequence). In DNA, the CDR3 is TGTGCCAGCAGTTCCCGGCTAGCGGGAGGGACAGATACGCAGTATTTT. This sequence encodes CASSSRLAGGTDTQYF.

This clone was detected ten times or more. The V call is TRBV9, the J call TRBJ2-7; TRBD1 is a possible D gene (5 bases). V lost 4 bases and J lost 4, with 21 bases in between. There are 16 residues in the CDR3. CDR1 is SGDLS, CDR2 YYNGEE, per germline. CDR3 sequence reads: CASSSDVIRGRYEQYF. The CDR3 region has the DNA TGTGCCAGCAGCTCGGACGTTATAAGGGGCCGTTACGAGCAGTACTTC.

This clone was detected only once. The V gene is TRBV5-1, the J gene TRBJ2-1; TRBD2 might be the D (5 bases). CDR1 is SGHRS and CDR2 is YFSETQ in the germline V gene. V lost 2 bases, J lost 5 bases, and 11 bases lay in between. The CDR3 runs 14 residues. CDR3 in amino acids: CASSFRGIDNEQFF. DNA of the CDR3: TGCGCCAGCAGCTTTCGAGGGATCGACAATGAGCAGTTCTTC.

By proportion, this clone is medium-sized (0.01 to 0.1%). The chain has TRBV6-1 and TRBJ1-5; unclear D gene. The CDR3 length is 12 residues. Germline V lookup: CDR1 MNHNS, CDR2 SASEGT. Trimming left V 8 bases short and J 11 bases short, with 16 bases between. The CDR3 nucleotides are TGTGCCAGCCGGGCCCTGGGATGGTCCCAGCATTTT. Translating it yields CASRALGWSQHF.

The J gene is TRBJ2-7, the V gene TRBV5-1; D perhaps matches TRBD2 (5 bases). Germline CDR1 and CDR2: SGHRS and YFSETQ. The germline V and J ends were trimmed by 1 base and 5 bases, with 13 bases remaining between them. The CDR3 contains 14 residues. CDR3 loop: CASSLLVEAHEQYF. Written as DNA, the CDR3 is TGCGCCAGCAGCTTGCTAGTGGAGGCTCACGAGCAGTACTTC. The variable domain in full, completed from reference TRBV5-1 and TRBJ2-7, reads KAGVTQTPRYLIKTRGQQVTLSCSPISGHRSVSWYQQTPGQGLQFLFEYFSETQRNKGNFPGRFSGRQFSNSRSEMNVSTLELGDSALYLCASSLLVEAHEQYFGPGTRLTVT.